This T cell receptor beta chain was sequenced during a study of PD-L1 blockade in urothelial cancer. Study details: About 85% of the 29 patients were men with bladder-origin urothelial cancer. A median approximately 150,000 T cells were found in blood samples. Study-wide results and caveats: Those with durable benefit had larger increases in tumor-associated blood clones at 3 weeks.

CDR1 and CDR2 (germline): SNHLY, FYNNEI. The CDR3 is 13 amino acids. V was trimmed by 6 bases and J by 6 bases, leaving 13 bases between them. Of note for this clone: What it binds is not known.

Only in-frame clones appear in the TCRdb table, and some are missing; sequencing was by immunoSEQ multiplex PCR. The sample shows roughly 48,000 clones, over 70% of them seen only once. The material sequenced was PBMCs, taken around atezolizumab (anti-PD-L1) treatment. The chain links TRBV2 to TRBJ2-3; the D is unclear. The TCR sequence derives from a man aged 35-49 years with urothelial cancer. CDR3 sequence reads: CASRPMAPDTQYF. CDR3 nucleotide sequence: TGTGCCAGCAGGCCAATGGCTCCGGATACGCAGTATTTT.